The clone carrying this T cell receptor (beta chain) was seen more than once but under ten times. This entry comes from a study of human T cells and chemical hapten exposure. The time point was: pre-sensitization, week 0. Treatment given: therapeutic diphenylcyclopropenone sensitization with weekly scalp DPC. TCRdb processed the RACE reads anew with MiXCR; each CDR3 protein has one entry. The profile shows approximately 80,000 distinct CDR3 sequences, around 15% of them singletons. Unmatched junction bases numbered 4, after V lost 1 base and J lost 0 bases. The V gene's germline CDR1 is SGHTA and CDR2 FQGNSA. The CDR3 loop spans 16 amino acids.

This sequence joins TRBV7-2 and TRBJ2-3; 7 nucleotides agree with TRBD2. This specimen was whole blood, taken in connection with sensitization to the hapten diphenylcyclopropenone (DPC). This receptor was obtained from a woman in her 50s with alopecia areata. Some clones in this sample may be carry-over from other donors' samples. CDR3 sequence reads: CASSLVGGGSTDTQYF. The DNA for the CDR3 is TGTGCCAGCAGCTTAGTGGGCGGGGGAAGCACAGATACGCAGTATTTT. The variable domain in full, completed from reference TRBV7-2 and TRBJ2-3, reads GAGVSQSPSNKVTEKGKDVELRCDPISGHTALYWYRQSLGQGLEFLIYFQGNSAPDKSGLPSDRFSAERTGGSVSTLTIQRTQQEDSAVYLCASSLVGGGSTDTQYFGPGTRLTVL.